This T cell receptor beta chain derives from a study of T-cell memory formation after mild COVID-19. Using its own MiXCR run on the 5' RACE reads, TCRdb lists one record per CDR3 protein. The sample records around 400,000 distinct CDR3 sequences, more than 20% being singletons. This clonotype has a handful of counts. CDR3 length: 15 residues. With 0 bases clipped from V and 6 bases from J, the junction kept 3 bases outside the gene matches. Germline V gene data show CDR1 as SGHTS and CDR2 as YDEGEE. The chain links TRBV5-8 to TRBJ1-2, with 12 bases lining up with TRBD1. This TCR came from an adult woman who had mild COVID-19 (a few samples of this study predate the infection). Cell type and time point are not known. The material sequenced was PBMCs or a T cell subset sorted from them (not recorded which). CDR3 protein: CASSLGGTGGDGYTF. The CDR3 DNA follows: TGTGCCAGCAGCTTGGGAGGGACAGGGGGCGATGGCTACACCTTC.